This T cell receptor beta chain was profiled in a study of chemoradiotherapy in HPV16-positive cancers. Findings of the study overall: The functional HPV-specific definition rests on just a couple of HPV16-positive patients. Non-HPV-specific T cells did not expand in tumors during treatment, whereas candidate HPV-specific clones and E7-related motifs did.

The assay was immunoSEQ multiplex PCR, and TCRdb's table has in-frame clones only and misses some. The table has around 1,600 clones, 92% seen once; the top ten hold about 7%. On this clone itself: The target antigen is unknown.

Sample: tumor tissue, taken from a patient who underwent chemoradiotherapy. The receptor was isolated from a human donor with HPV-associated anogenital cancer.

As DNA, the CDR3 is TGTGCCCACGGGGGGGTGTTCTTGTCTGGGGCCAACGTCCTGACTTTC. Translated, it gives CAHGGVFLSGANVLTF. This sequence joins TRBV30 and TRBJ2-6; 8 nucleotides match TRBD2. Germline V gene sequence: CDR1 GTSNPN, CDR2 SVGIG (reference sequence). The V gene end was trimmed by 8 bases and the J gene end by 1 base; junction bases not matched to a gene: 10. The CDR3 contains 16 residues.